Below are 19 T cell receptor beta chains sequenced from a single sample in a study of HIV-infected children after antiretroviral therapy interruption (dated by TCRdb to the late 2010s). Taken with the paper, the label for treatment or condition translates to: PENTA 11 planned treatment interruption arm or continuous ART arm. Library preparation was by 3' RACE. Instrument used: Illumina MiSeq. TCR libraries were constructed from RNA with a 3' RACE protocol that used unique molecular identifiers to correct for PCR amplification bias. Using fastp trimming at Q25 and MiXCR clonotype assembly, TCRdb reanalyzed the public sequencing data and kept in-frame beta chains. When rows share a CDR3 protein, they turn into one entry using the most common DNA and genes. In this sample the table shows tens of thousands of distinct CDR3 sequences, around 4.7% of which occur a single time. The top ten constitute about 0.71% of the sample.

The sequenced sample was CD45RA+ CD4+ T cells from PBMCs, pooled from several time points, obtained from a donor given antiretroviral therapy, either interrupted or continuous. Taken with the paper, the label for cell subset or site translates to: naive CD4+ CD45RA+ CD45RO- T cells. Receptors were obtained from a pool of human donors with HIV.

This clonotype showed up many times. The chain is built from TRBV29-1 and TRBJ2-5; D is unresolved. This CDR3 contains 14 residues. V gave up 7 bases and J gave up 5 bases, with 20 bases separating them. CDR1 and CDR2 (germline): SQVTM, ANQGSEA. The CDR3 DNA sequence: TGCAGCGACCGTAGCCATTCGTCCGGCGAGACCCAGTACTTC. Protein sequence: CSDRSHSSGETQYF.

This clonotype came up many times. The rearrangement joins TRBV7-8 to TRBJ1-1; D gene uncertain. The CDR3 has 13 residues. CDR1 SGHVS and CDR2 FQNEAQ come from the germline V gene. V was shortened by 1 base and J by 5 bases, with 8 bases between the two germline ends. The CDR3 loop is CASSLVKGTEAFF. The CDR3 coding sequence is TGTGCCAGCAGCTTAGTTAAGGGAACTGAAGCTTTCTTT.

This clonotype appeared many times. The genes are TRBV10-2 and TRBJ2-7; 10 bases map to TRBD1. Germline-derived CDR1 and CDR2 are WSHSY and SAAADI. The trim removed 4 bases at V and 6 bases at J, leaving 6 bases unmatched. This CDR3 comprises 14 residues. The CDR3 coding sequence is TGCGCCAGCAGTGGGGACAGGGGCAGGGGCGAGCAGTACTTC. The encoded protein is CASSGDRGRGEQYF.

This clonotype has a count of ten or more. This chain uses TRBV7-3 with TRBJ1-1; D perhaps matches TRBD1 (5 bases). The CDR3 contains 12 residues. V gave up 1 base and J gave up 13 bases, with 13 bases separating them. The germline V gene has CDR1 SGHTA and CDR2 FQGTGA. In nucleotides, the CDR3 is TGTGCCAGCAGCTTAAAAACAGGCCAAGTTTTCTTT. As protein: CASSLKTGQVFF.

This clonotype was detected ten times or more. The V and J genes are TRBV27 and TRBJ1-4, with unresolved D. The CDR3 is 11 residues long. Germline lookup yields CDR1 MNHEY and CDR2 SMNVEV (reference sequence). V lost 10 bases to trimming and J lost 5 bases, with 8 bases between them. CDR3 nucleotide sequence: TGTGCCACCCGGCGGAATGAAAAACTGTTTTTT. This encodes CATRRNEKLFF.

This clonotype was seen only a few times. CDR3 amino acids: CASSQPGQGLEEYF. In DNA, the CDR3 is TGTGCCAGCAGCCAACCGGGACAGGGATTAGAGGAGTACTTC. The chain has TRBV3-1 and TRBJ2-7; 9 bases map to TRBD1. Losses at the gene ends were 2 bases for V and 11 bases for J; bases not matched to a gene: 10. This CDR3 comprises 14 residues. Germline V gene sequence: CDR1 LGHDT, CDR2 YNNKEL (reference sequence).

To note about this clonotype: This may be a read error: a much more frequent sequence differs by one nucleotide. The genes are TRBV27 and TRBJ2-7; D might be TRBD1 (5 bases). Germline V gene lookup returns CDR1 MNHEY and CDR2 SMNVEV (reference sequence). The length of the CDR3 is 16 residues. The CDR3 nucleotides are TGTGCCATCAGTTCCATGACAGCCAATAGCCCCTACGAGCAGTACTTC. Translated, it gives CAISSMTANSPYEQYF.

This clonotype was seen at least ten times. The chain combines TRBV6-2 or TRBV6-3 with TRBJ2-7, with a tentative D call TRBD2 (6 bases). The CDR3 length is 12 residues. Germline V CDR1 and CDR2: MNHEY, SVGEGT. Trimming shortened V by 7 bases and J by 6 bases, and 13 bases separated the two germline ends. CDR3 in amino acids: CASKLAAREQYF. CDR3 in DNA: TGTGCCAGCAAACTAGCCGCTCGCGAGCAGTACTTC.

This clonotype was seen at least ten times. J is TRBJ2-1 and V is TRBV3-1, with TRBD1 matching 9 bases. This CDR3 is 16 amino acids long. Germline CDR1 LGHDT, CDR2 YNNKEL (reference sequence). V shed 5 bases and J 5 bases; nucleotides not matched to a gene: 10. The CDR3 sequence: CASSSPTGGLHNEQFF. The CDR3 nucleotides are TGTGCCAGCAGCTCCCCGACAGGGGGTCTGCACAATGAGCAGTTCTTC.

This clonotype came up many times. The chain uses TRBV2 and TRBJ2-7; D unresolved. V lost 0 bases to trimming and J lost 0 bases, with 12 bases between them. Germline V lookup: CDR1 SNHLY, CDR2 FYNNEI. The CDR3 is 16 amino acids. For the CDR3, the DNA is TGTGCCAGCAGTGAAGCGCAAATCACCCACTCCTACGAGCAGTACTTC. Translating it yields CASSEAQITHSYEQYF.

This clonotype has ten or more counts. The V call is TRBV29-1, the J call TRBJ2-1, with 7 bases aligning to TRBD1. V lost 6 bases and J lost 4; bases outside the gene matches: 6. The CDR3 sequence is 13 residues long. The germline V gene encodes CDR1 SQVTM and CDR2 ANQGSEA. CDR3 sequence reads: CSVRDSSYNEQFF. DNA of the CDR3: TGCAGCGTCCGGGACAGCTCTTACAATGAGCAGTTCTTC.

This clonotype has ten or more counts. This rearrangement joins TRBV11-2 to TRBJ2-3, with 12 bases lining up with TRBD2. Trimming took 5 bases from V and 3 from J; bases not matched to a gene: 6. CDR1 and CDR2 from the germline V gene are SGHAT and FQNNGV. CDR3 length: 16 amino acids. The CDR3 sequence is CASSHTTSGGTDTQYF. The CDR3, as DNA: TGTGCCAGCAGCCATACGACTAGCGGGGGTACAGATACGCAGTATTTT.

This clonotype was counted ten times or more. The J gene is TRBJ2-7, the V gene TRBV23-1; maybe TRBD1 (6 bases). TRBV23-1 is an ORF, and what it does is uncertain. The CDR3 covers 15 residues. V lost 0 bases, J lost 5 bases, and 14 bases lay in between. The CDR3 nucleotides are TGCGCCAGCAGTCAATCTGGGCAGGGGCAGGACGAGCAGTACTTC. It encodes CASSQSGQGQDEQYF.

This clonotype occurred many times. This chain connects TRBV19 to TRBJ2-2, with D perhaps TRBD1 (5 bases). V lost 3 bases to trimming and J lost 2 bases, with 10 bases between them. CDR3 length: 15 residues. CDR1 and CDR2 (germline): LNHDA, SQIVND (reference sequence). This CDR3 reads CASSIAGSNTGELFF. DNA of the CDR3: TGTGCCAGTAGTATCGCAGGGTCCAACACCGGGGAGCTGTTTTTT.

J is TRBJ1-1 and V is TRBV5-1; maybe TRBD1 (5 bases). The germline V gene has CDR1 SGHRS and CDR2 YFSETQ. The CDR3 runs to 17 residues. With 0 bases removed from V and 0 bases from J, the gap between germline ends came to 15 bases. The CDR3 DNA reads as TGCGCCAGCAGCTTGGAGGGGCAGCCCTCTATGAACACTGAAGCTTTCTTT. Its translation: CASSLEGQPSMNTEAFF. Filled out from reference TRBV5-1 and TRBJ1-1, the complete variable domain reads KAGVTQTPRYLIKTRGQQVTLSCSPISGHRSVSWYQQTPGQGLQFLFEYFSETQRNKGNFPGRFSGRQFSNSRSEMNVSTLELGDSALYLCASSLEGQPSMNTEAFFGQGTRLTVV.

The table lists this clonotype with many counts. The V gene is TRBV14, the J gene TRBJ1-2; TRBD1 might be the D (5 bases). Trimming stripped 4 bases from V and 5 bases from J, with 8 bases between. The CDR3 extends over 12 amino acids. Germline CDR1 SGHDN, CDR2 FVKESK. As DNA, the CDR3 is TGTGCCAGCAGCCCCACAGGATATGGCTACACCTTC. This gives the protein CASSPTGYGYTF.

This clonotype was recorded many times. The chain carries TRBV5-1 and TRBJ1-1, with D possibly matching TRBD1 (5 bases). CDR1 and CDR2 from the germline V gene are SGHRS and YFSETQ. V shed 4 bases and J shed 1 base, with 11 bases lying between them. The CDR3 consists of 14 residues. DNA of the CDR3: TGCGCCAGCAGCGCGGGACTCAAGAACACTGAAGCTTTCTTT. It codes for CASSAGLKNTEAFF.

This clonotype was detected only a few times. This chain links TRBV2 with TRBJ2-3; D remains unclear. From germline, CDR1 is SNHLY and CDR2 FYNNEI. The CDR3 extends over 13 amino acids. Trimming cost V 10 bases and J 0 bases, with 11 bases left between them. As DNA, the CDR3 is TGTGCCACTTTTACGCCGAGCACAGATACGCAGTATTTT. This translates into CATFTPSTDTQYF.

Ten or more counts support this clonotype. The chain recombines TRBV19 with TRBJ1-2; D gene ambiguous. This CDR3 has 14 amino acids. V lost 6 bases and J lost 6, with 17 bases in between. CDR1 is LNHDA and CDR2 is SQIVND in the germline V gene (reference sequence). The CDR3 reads CASRPWTGEDGYTF. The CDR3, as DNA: TGTGCCAGTAGACCTTGGACCGGGGAGGATGGCTACACCTTC.